The 13 T cell receptor beta chains below all came from one sample that was sequenced in a study of T cells in Graves' hyperthyroidism and ophthalmopathy (dated by TCRdb to between 2017 and 2020). Preparation of the library involved multiplex PCR. Sequenced using an Illumina HiSeq 2000. The TCR beta CDR3 regions were amplified from the RNA transcripts. For the first round of RT-PCR on the TCR CDR3, the HTBI primer set was used together with the Qiagen OneStep RT-PCR kit. The public reads were run again by TCRdb, first through fastp at Q25 and then through MiXCR, and only productive beta chains were kept. Entries are consolidated by CDR3 protein sequence, retaining the most common genes and DNA. For this sample the table gives hundreds of thousands of distinct CDR3 sequences, of which approximately 15% were detected only once. The ten largest clones add up to 4% to 5.5% of the sample. Sequencing was done on a sample of blood. The receptors stem from a woman in her thirties or forties with Graves' ophthalmopathy.

This clonotype has at least ten counts. V gene TRBV20-1 combines with J gene TRBJ1-1; D is ambiguous. With 3 bases removed from V and 0 bases from J, the gap between germline ends came to 11 bases. The CDR3 has 14 amino acids. Per the germline V gene, CDR1 is DFQATT and CDR2 is SNEGSKA (reference sequence). CDR3 bases: TGCAGTGCTAGTAGAGGTCAGATGAACACTGAAGCTTTCTTT. Amino acid sequence: CSASRGQMNTEAFF.

This clonotype has ten or more counts. The chain recombines TRBV20-1 with TRBJ2-2, with D possibly matching TRBD1 (6 bases). The germline V gene encodes CDR1 DFQATT and CDR2 SNEGSKA (reference sequence). The V end lost 6 bases, the J end lost 3 bases, and 23 bases lay between the germline ends. This CDR3 has 17 amino acids. DNA for the CDR3: TGCAGTGCCAACCCCGTGGACAGCCCTTTTTACACCGGGGAGCTGTTTTTT. It translates to CSANPVDSPFYTGELFF.

This clonotype occurred a few times. The rearrangement uses TRBV4-1 and TRBJ1-1; TRBD1 matches 7 bases. This CDR3 region has 15 residues. Losses at the gene ends were 4 bases for V and 0 bases for J; bases not matched to a gene: 5. Per germline, CDR1 MGHRA and CDR2 YSYEKL. Written as DNA, the CDR3 is TGCGCCAGCAGCCCCTTTGGACAGGTGAACACTGAAGCTTTCTTT. Residues: CASSPFGQVNTEAFF.

This clonotype was seen at least ten times. At one end, the junction sequence differs from germline, possibly due to a read error. The V gene is TRBV6-2 or TRBV6-3, the J gene TRBJ1-1, with D maybe TRBD1 (5 bases). The CDR3 length is 12 residues. Germline-derived CDR1 and CDR2 are MNHEY and SVGEGT. CDR3 protein: CASSYWGVETFF. The CDR3 nucleotides are TGTGCCAGCAGTTACTGGGGGGTTGAAACTTTCTTT.

This clonotype occurred once. The chain recombines TRBV11-2 with TRBJ2-5; 7 bases align to TRBD2. V lost 0 bases to trimming and J lost 5 bases; unmatched junction nucleotides: 3. Germline lookup yields CDR1 SGHAT and CDR2 FQNNGV. The length of the CDR3 is 14 residues. The CDR3 reads CASSLDSLAETQYF. The DNA of the CDR3 is TGTGCCAGCAGCTTAGATTCACTAGCGGAGACCCAGTACTTC.

The chain joins TRBV6-1 to TRBJ2-7; 8 bases line up with TRBD2. V dropped 6 bases and J dropped 4; count of bases not matched to a gene: 8. Germline CDR1 and CDR2: MNHNS and SASEGT. This CDR3 is 14 amino acids long. The CDR3 is CASSGGGPTYEQYF. The CDR3 DNA reads as TGTGCCAGCAGCGGGGGGGGACCCACTTACGAGCAGTACTTC.

This clonotype was seen once. V is TRBV6-1 and J is TRBJ2-7, with 7 positions matching TRBD2. CDR3 length equals 15 residues. Germline CDR1 and CDR2: MNHNS and SASEGT. The junction had 11 bases not matched to a gene; V was cut back by 5 bases and J by 4 bases. CDR3 coding DNA: TGTGCCAGCAGTAGCGGGACGGTGACTTATTACGAGCAGTACTTC. The encoded protein is CASSSGTVTYYEQYF.

This clonotype was seen many times. V gene TRBV2 combines with J gene TRBJ1-3; no clear D gene. V lost 7 bases to trimming and J lost 3 bases, with 13 bases between them. The length of the CDR3 is 14 residues. Germline lookup yields CDR1 SNHLY and CDR2 FYNNEI. The CDR3: CASKVLLDGNTIYF. In nucleotides, the CDR3 is TGTGCCAGCAAGGTGTTATTGGATGGAAACACCATATATTTT.

This clonotype was observed once. The chain recombines TRBV12-3 or TRBV12-4 with TRBJ1-5; 7 nucleotides align to TRBD1. This CDR3 has 14 amino acids. Trimming took 6 bases from V and 4 from J; bases not matched to a gene: 6. In nucleotides, the CDR3 is TGTGCCAGCAGGAAGACAGGGTGGAATCAGCCCCAGCATTTT. This sequence encodes CASRKTGWNQPQHF.

This clonotype was counted ten times or more. The gene calls are TRBV6-1 and TRBJ1-1; D is undetermined. Germline V gene lookup returns CDR1 MNHNS and CDR2 SASEGT. The CDR3 is 15 residues long. Trimming took 8 bases from V and 1 from J, leaving 17 bases between them. CDR3 nucleotides: TGTGCCAGCGGGAAGGGCAGGACCTGGAACACTGAAGCTTTCTTT. Protein: CASGKGRTWNTEAFF.

This clonotype was seen a handful of times. CDR3 sequence: CSAPAGTGNEQYF. The DNA of the CDR3 is TGCAGTGCTCCGGCCGGGACAGGGAACGAGCAGTACTTC. The genes are TRBV20-1 and TRBJ2-7, with TRBD1 identical over 9 bases. The V segment lost 5 bases and the J segment 5 bases; nucleotides outside the gene matches: 7. CDR1 DFQATT and CDR2 SNEGSKA come from the germline V gene (reference sequence). CDR3 length: 13 residues.

At least ten counts were recorded for this clonotype. J is TRBJ1-2 and V is TRBV12-3 or TRBV12-4; D is unclear. This CDR3 is 15 amino acids long. With 2 bases removed from V and 4 bases from J, the gap between germline ends came to 14 bases. CDR3 in DNA: TGTGCCAGCAGTTTATCGGCAGGCCGACCCTATGGCTACACCTTC. Amino acid sequence: CASSLSAGRPYGYTF.

The rearrangement links TRBV5-1 to TRBJ2-6; D may be TRBD1 (6 bases). CDR1 and CDR2 (germline): SGHRS, YFSETQ. This CDR3 is built from 17 residues. Trimming removed 4 bases from V and 0 bases from J, with 14 bases in between. In DNA, the CDR3 is TGCGCCAGCAGCCCTATGACAGGATACTCTGGGGCCAACGTCCTGACTTTC. Protein product: CASSPMTGYSGANVLTF.